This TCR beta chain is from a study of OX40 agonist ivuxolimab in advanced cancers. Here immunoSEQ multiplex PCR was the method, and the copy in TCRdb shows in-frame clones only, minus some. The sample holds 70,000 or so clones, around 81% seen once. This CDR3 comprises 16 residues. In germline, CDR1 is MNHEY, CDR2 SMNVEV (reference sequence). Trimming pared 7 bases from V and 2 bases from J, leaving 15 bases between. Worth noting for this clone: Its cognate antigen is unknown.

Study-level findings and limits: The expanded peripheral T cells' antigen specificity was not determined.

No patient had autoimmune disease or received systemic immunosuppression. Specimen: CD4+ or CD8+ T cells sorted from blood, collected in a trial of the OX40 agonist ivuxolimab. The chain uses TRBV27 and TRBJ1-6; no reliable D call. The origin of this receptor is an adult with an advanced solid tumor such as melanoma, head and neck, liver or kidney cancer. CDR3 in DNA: TGTGCCAGCACGGTTGGGCGCCCTCCCTATAATTCACCCCTCCACTTT. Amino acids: CASTVGRPPYNSPLHF.